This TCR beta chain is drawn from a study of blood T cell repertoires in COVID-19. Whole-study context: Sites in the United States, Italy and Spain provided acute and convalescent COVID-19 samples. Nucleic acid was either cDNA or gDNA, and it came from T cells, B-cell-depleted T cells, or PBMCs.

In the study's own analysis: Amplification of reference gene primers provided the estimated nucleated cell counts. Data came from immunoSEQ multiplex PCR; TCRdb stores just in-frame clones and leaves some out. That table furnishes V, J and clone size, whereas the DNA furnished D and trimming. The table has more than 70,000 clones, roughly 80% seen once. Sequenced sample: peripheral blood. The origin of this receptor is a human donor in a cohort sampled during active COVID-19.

The CDR3 DNA reads as TGTGCCAGCAATCGGGGGGCGAGCACAGATACGCAGTATTTT. Residues: CASNRGASTDTQYF. V usage is TRBV3-1 (or the pseudogene TRBV3-2) and J usage is TRBJ2-3, with a tentative D call TRBD2 (7 bases). There are 14 residues in the CDR3. The germline V gene has CDR1 LGHDT and CDR2 YNNKEL (reference sequence). V gave up 7 bases and J gave up 0 bases, with 11 bases separating them.